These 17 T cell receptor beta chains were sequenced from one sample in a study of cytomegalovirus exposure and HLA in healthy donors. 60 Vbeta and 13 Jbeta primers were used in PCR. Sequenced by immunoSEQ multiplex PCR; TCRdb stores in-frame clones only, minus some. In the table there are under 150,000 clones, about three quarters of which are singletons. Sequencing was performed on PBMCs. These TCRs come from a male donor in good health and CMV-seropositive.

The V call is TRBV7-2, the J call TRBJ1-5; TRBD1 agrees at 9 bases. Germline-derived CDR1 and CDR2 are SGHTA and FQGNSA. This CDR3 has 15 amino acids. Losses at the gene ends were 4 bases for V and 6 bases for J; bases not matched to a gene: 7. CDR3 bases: TGTGCCAGCAGCTACCGGGACAGGGCCCCTCAGCCCCAGCATTTT. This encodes CASSYRDRAPQPQHF.

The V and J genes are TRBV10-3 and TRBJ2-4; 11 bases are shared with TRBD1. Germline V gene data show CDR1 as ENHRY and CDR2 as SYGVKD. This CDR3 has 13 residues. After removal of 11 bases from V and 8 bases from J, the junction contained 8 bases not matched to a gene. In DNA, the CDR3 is TGTGCCTCGGGCGGACAGGGGGCGGACATTCAGTACTTC. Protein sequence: CASGGQGADIQYF.

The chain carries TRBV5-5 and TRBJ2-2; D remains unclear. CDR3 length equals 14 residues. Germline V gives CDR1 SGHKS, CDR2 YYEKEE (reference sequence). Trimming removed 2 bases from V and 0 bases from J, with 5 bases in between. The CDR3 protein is CASSFRANTGELFF. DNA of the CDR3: TGTGCCAGCAGCTTCCGGGCGAACACCGGGGAGCTGTTTTTT.

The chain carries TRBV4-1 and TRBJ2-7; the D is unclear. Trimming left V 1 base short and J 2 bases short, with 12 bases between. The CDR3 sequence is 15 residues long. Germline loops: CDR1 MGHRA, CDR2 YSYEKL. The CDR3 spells CASSQVGRSAYEQYF. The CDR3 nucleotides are TGCGCCAGCAGCCAAGTGGGCAGGTCAGCCTACGAGCAGTACTTC.

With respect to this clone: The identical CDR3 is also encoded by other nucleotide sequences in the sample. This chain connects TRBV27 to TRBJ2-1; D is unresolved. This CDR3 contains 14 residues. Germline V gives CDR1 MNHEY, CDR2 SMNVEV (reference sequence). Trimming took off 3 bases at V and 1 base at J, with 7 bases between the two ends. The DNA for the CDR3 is TGTGCCAGCAGTTTGAGTGGTTCCTACAATGAGCAGTTCTTC. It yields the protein CASSLSGSYNEQFF.

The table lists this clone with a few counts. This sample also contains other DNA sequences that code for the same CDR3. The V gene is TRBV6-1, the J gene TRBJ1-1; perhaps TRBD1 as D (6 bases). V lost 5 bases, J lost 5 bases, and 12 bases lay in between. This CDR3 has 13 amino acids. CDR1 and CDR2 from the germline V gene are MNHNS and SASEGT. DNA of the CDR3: TGTGCCAGCAGTCTTGGGGGCGTAACTGAAGCTTTCTTT. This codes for CASSLGGVTEAFF.

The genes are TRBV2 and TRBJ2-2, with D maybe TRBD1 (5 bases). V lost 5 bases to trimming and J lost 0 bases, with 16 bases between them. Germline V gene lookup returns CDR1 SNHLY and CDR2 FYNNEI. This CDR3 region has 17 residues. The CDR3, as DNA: TGTGCCAGCAGTCCACGACCCGGACAAGCGAACACCGGGGAGCTGTTTTTT. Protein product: CASSPRPGQANTGELFF.

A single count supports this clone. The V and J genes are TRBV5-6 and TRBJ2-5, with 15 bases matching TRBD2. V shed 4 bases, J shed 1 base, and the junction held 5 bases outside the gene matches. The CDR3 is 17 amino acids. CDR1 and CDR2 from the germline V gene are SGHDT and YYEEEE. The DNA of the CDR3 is TGTGCCAGCAGCATCGGGACTAGCGGGGGGCTCCAAGAGACCCAGTACTTC. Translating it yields CASSIGTSGGLQETQYF.

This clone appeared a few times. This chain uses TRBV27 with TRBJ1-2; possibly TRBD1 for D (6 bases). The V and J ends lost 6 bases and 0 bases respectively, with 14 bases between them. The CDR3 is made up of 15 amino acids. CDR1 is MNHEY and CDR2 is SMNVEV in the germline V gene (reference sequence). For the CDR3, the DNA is TGTGCCAGCAGCCTCACAGGGTTAGCTAACTATGGCTACACCTTC. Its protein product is CASSLTGLANYGYTF.

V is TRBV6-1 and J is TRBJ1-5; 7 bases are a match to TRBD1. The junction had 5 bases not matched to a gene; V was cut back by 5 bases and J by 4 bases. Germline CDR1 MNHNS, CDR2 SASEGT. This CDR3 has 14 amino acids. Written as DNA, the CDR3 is TGTGCCAGCAGTAGAGGACAGGTTAATCAGCCCCAGCATTTT. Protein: CASSRGQVNQPQHF.

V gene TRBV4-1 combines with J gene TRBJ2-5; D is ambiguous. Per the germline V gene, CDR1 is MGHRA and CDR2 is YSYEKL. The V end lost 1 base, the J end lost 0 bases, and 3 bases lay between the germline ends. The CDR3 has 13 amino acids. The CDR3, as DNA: TGCGCCAGCAGCCAAGCTTACCAAGAGACCCAGTACTTC. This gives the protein CASSQAYQETQYF.

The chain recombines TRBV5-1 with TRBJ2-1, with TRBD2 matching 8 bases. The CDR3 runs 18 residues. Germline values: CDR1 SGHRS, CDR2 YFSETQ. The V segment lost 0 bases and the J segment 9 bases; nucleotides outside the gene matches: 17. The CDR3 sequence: CASSLELFMASGFLEQFF. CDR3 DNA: TGCGCCAGCAGCTTGGAATTGTTTATGGCTAGCGGGTTCCTTGAGCAGTTCTTC.

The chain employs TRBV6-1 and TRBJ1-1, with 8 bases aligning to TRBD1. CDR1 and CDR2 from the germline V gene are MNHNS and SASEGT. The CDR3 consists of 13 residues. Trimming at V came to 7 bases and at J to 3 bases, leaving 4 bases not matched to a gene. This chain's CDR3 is CASIGQGHTEAFF. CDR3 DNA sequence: TGTGCCAGCATCGGACAGGGACACACTGAAGCTTTCTTT.

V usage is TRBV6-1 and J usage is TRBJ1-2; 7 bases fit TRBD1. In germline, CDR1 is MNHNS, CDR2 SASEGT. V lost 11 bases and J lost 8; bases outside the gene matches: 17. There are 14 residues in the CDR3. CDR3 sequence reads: CACLEVGTADGYTF. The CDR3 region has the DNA TGTGCCTGCCTTGAAGTAGGGACAGCCGACGGCTACACCTTC.

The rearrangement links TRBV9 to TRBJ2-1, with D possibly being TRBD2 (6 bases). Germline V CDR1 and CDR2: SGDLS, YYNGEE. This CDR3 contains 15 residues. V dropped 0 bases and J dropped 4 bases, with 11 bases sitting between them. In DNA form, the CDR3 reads TGTGCCAGCAGCGTAGGGGACTGGCCTTACAATGAGCAGTTCTTC. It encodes CASSVGDWPYNEQFF.

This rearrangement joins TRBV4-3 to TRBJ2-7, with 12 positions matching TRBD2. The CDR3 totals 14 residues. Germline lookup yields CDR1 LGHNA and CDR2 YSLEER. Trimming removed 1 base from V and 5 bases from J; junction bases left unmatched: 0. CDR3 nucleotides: TGCGCCAGCAGCCAAGGACTAGCGGGAGACGAGCAGTACTTC. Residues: CASSQGLAGDEQYF.

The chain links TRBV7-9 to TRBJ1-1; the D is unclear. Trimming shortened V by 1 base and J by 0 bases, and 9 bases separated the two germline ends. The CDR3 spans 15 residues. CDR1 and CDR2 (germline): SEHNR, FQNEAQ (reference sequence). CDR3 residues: CASSLVGVLNTEAFF. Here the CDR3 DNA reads TGTGCCAGCAGCTTAGTCGGAGTACTGAACACTGAAGCTTTCTTT.